A single sample gave rise to the 6 T cell receptor beta chains below, sequenced in a study of T cells after somatic rescue of genetic block. Profiling relied on immunoSEQ multiplex PCR, and the TCRdb table lists in-frame clones only, not all of them. The sample has 11,000 to 15,000 clones; approximately 75% are singletons. Sequencing used peripheral blood mononuclear cells (PBMCs). These receptors were collected from a man younger than 35.

The CDR3 sequence is CASRLDRHSGNTIYF. CDR3 sequence (DNA): TGTGCCAGCAGATTAGACAGGCACTCTGGAAACACCATATATTTT. V gene TRBV6-5 combines with J gene TRBJ1-3; the D gene is possibly TRBD1 (6 bases). Trimming stripped 6 bases from V and 0 bases from J, with 12 bases between. CDR1 and CDR2 (germline): MNHEY, SVGAGI. The CDR3 is 15 amino acids.

The chain recombines TRBV2 with TRBJ2-3; 9 nucleotides align to TRBD1. The CDR3 runs to 15 residues. J gave up 4 bases and V 4 bases, and 6 bases lay outside the gene matches. Germline values: CDR1 SNHLY, CDR2 FYNNEI. CDR3 DNA: TGTGCCAGCAGTGTCTCACAGGGGGCACCAGATACGCAGTATTTT. Encoded protein: CASSVSQGAPDTQYF. The variable domain in full, with the rest retrieved from reference TRBV2 and TRBJ2-3, is EPEVTQTPSHQVTQMGQEVILRCVPISNHLYFYWYRQILGQKVEFLVSFYNNEISEKSEIFDDQFSVERPDGSNFTLKIRSTKLEDSAMYFCASSVSQGAPDTQYFGPGTRLTVL.

This clone turned up a few times. The chain uses TRBV7-2 and TRBJ2-6; 8 nucleotides match TRBD2. V gave up 0 bases and J gave up 0 bases; unmatched junction bases: 16. Germline V gene data show CDR1 as SGHTA and CDR2 as FQGNSA. The CDR3 is 22 amino acids. CDR3 in amino acids: CASSLASAGVWVGSSGANVLTF. DNA of the CDR3: TGTGCCAGCAGCTTAGCGTCAGCGGGAGTCTGGGTAGGGTCCTCTGGGGCCAACGTCCTGACTTTC.

The chain combines TRBV4-1 with TRBJ2-7; weak D call: TRBD1 (5 bases). The CDR3 runs 15 residues. V lost 0 bases and J lost 7, with 16 bases in between. Per germline, CDR1 MGHRA and CDR2 YSYEKL. The CDR3 spells CASSQDGAAWREQYF. CDR3 nucleotides: TGCGCCAGCAGCCAAGATGGGGCCGCCTGGCGGGAGCAGTACTTC.

A single count supports this clone. The chain combines TRBV6-5 with TRBJ1-4; 7 nucleotides line up with TRBD1. CDR3 size: 14 residues. V shed 4 bases and J 5 bases; nucleotides not matched to a gene: 4. Per the germline V gene, CDR1 is MNHEY and CDR2 is SVGAGI. This CDR3 reads CASSSGTANEKLFF. The CDR3, as DNA: TGTGCCAGCAGTTCGGGGACAGCAAATGAAAAACTGTTTTTT.

V and J are TRBV6-6 and TRBJ2-3; a weak D match, TRBD1 (6 bases). Germline CDR1 and CDR2: MNHNY and SVGAGI (reference sequence). The CDR3 covers 14 residues. Deletions cut 5 bases from V and 1 base from J, with 10 bases between. The CDR3 is CASSQRTGTDTQYF. CDR3 nucleotide sequence: TGTGCCAGCAGTCAAAGGACAGGCACAGATACGCAGTATTTT.